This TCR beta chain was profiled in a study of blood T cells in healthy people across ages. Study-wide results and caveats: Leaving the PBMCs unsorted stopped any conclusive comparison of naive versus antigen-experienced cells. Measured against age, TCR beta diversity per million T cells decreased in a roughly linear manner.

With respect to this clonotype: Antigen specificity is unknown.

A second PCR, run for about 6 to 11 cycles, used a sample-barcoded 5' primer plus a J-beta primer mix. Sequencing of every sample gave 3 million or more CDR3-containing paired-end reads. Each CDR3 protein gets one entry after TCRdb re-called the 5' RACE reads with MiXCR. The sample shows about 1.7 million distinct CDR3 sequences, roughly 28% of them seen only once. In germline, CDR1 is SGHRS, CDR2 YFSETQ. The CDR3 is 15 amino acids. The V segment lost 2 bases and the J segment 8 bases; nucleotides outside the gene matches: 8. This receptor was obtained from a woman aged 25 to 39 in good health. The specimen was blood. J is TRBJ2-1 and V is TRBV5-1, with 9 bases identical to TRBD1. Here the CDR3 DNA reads TGCGCCAGCAGCTTCCGGGGGACAGGGTACGATGAGCAGTTCTTC. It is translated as CASSFRGTGYDEQFF.